This T cell receptor beta chain was captured in a study of CD8+CD57+ T cells in acquired aplastic anemia. Notes on the study in general: Sharing between patients and controls was observed for 25 to 30 CD8+ CDR3 sequences. Researchers reported that CD8+ Simpson's diversity was not significantly different in patients versus controls.

Many counts were recorded for this clonotype. Its specificity is not known. The study profiled TCR beta VDJ and CDR3 using genomic DNA as template. MiXCR, applied by TCRdb to the reads, yields one record per CDR3 protein. The data show some 140,000 distinct CDR3 sequences, with 52% seen just once and around 12% held by the top ten. The CDR3 is 14 residues long. CDR1 and CDR2 (germline): KGHDR, SFDVKD. J gave up 9 bases and V 5 bases, and 5 bases lay outside the gene matches. The patients chosen for sequencing had shown expansion of CD8+CD57+ cells (detected by flow cytometry). The chain uses TRBV24-1 and TRBJ2-4, with TRBD1 matching 11 bases. Sequencing input: sorted CD4+, CD8+, or CD8+CD57+ T cells (not recorded which) from PBMCs. The clonotype was recovered from a human donor with aplastic anemia. In DNA, the CDR3 is TGTGCCACCAGTGGGGACAGGGGGGGAGGCATTCAGTACTTC. Translating gives CATSGDRGGGIQYF.